This T cell receptor beta chain was identified in a study of blood T cell repertoires in COVID-19 (dated by TCRdb to the early 2020s). As for the study more broadly: Samples covering the acute and convalescent phases of COVID-19 were provided by collaborators in the United States, Italy and Spain. A freely available public database, intended as a resource for researchers studying the immune response to SARS-CoV-2, is where the repertoires were released. Where HLA class I and class II types were available, the types were taken from metadata supplied by the sample provider, not from assay-based typing. The prospective study material was composed of cDNA or gDNA derived from T cells, B-cell-depleted T cells, or PBMCs. Samples came from the ongoing ImmuneRACE study (first 160 participants) plus 1,254 subjects from 6 global collaborators. A de-identified subject ID, COVID-19 status, age in years and sex were almost always included in the sample metadata. Subjects who had been exposed to COVID-19, were actively infected with it, or had recovered from it provided the deeply sampled blood TCRbeta repertoires that made up the dataset.

This clone showed up just once. There is no known antigen for this receptor. Qualities for individual bases were not recorded, and no much larger clone is one base off. Collaborating institutions collected whole blood in K2EDTA tubes following their own protocols. For TCRbeta analysis, collaborator samples were shipped as frozen whole blood, as isolated PBMCs, or as DNA extracted from either sample type. V drops 3 bases and J drops 4 bases, leaving 16 bases in between. CDR1 and CDR2, looked up from the germline V gene, are SGHTA and FQGTGA. The CDR3, from cysteine to phenylalanine, totals 15 residues. Here the CDR3 DNA is all that survives: 45 bases in frame from base 1. The paper's findings and limits, for the study overall: Clinical and demographic metadata were provided uncurated, with the amount varying by source and participant.

TCRbeta CDR3 regions were amplified from genomic DNA by means of the immunoSEQ Assay, a bias-controlled multiplex PCR. As for the authors' bioinformatics: The number of nucleated cells in each sample was estimated from the amplification of reference gene primers within the assay. To quantify the absolute abundance of each unique TCRbeta CDR3 rearrangement, sequence reads were collapsed and filtered. For each sample, productive Simpson clonality was calculated by taking the square root of Simpson's diversity index across productive rearrangements. TCRdb mirrors the immuneACCESS table, restricted to in-frame sequences. Some clones are absent from its copies; in checked studies, under half trace to an unresolved V gene, and the reason for the others is unknown. V and J calls and clone size follow that table, whereas D and trimming were derived from the DNA. The sample table shows 60,000 to 90,000 clones, and approximately 86% are seen once. The ten largest clones capture 15% to 20% of the sample.

The rearranged chain carries TRBV7-3 and TRBJ2-7; the D gene is possibly TRBD1, with 6 bases matching. Sample: peripheral blood. This receptor was identified in a human donor in a cohort sampled during active COVID-19. The CDR3 region has the sequence CASSLFPGQHYEQYF. The bases read TGTGCCAGCAGCTTGTTTCCGGGACAACATTACGAGCAGTACTTC.